This T cell receptor beta chain was documented in a study of T cell responses to AZD1222 COVID-19 vaccine. J was trimmed by 4 bases and V by 3 bases; bases with no gene match: 6. Germline values: CDR1 GTSNPN, CDR2 SVGIG (reference sequence). The CDR3 consists of 14 residues. Sequenced by immunoSEQ multiplex PCR; TCRdb stores in-frame clones only, minus some. The data show 100,000 to 150,000 clones, with over 75% seen just once and roughly a sixth held by the top ten. Details on this clone: What it recognizes is unknown.

Study-wide results and caveats: The reported proportion of spike-specific TCRs targeting unmutated variant regions was nearly half. Dominant CD4 TCR responses targeted spike regions 160-218 and 743-854. Increases in Spike-specific TCR breadth and depth were seen after two AZD1222 doses. Donors were mostly white British, more females; clonal diversity possibly underestimated.

The sequence was obtained from an adult in good health. V and J are TRBV30 and TRBJ2-7, with 10 bases lining up with TRBD1. Sample: peripheral blood, taken on day 0 of MenACWY control vaccination. The CDR3 is CAWRRTGGLYEQYF. The DNA for the CDR3 is TGTGCCTGGAGGAGGACAGGGGGTTTGTACGAGCAGTACTTC.